This T cell receptor beta chain was captured by sequencing in a study of blood T cell repertoires in COVID-19. V trimming: 4 bases; J trimming: 4 bases; junction bases outside the gene matches: 4. The germline CDR1 and CDR2 sequences are SGDLS and YYNGEE. CDR3 length equals 14 residues. The repertoire was sequenced with immunoSEQ multiplex PCR; TCRdb's copy has only in-frame clones and lacks some. The table records about 250,000 clones, roughly three quarters of them present only once. The chain uses TRBV9 and TRBJ1-2, with 10 nucleotides matching TRBD1. Material: peripheral blood. The source of this sequence is a middle-aged woman with active or convalescent COVID-19. The CDR3 protein is CASSPGQGPYGYTF. The CDR3 region has the DNA TGTGCCAGCAGCCCGGGACAGGGGCCCTATGGCTACACCTTC.